The clone carrying this T cell receptor beta chain has ten or more counts. This specimen comes from a study of blood T cells in healthy people across ages. Primed by a sample-barcoded 5' primer and a J-beta primer mix, a second PCR proceeded for about 6 to 12 cycles. Per-sample output comprised a minimum of 2.5 million paired-end reads containing CDR3. Each CDR3 protein gets one entry after TCRdb re-called the 5' RACE reads with MiXCR. The data show around 670,000 distinct CDR3 sequences, with around 31% seen just once and 15% to 19% held by the top ten. CDR1 is SGDLS and CDR2 is YYNGEE in the germline V gene. The V and J ends lost 0 bases and 1 base respectively, with 4 bases between them. The CDR3 runs 13 residues.

V gene TRBV9 combines with J gene TRBJ1-1; the D is unclear. This clonotype was sampled from a woman older than 75 in good health. Sequences were obtained from blood. CDR3 residues: CASSVERNTEAFF. The CDR3 DNA reads TGTGCCAGCAGCGTAGAACGGAACACTGAAGCTTTCTTT.